Included here is one T cell receptor beta chain sequence, with context. The target antigen is unknown. The data originate from a study of cytomegalovirus exposure and HLA in healthy donors. Primers included in the PCR were 60 Vbeta and 13 Jbeta primers. Some clones are missing from TCRdb's copy, which holds only in-frame ones; the method was immunoSEQ multiplex PCR. Of 150,000 to 200,000 clones in the sample, around 77% were seen once. Overall study results and limits: Later analysis found that TCR beta chains associated with HLA were more clonally expanded than other, equally common chains.

This CDR3 has 17 residues. Trimming pared 0 bases from V and 3 bases from J, leaving 16 bases between. The V gene's germline CDR1 is SGDLS and CDR2 YYNGEE. The sequence was obtained from a woman in her 30s in good health and CMV-seropositive. The chain carries TRBV9 and TRBJ1-3; tentatively, D is TRBD1 (6 bases). Sequences were obtained from PBMCs. In DNA form, the CDR3 reads TGTGCCAGCAGCGTAGGACCGGGGGGCATCAGTGGAAACACCATATATTTT. The encoded protein is CASSVGPGGISGNTIYF.